A single sample is the source of the 30 T cell receptor beta chains below, sequenced in a study of cytomegalovirus exposure and HLA in healthy donors. In the PCR, 60 Vbeta and 13 Jbeta primers were used. The data were produced by immunoSEQ multiplex PCR, yet TCRdb's version contains in-frame clones alone and is incomplete. The table shows some 130,000 clones, with approximately 80% occurring only once. Specimen: PBMCs. All receptors derive from a girl aged 2 to 9 in good health and CMV-seronegative.

This rearrangement joins TRBV20-1 to TRBJ1-2; 9 positions agree with TRBD1. Germline V lookup: CDR1 DFQATT, CDR2 SNEGSKA (reference sequence). Germline trimming cut 3 bases from V and 10 bases from J; bases unmatched to any gene: 3. The CDR3 runs 11 residues. The CDR3 DNA reads TGCAGTGCTAGTACAGGGGGCGCCTACACCTTC. Protein: CSASTGGAYTF.

The rearrangement joins TRBV7-3 to TRBJ2-3; tentative D call: TRBD2 (5 bases). Trimming cost V 5 bases and J 8 bases, with 11 bases left between them. This CDR3 has 12 residues. CDR1 is SGHTA, CDR2 FQGTGA, per germline. The CDR3 DNA reads TGTGCCAGCAGCGAACCAGGAGGTACGCAGTATTTT. Encoded protein: CASSEPGGTQYF. The full variable domain, with the rest looked up from reference TRBV7-3 and TRBJ2-3, is GAGVSQTPSNKVTEKGKYVELRCDPISGHTALYWYRQSLGQGPEFLIYFQGTGAADDSGLPNDRFFAVRPEGSVSTLKIQRTERGDSAVYLCASSEPGGTQYFGPGTRLTVL.

V is TRBV7-9 and J is TRBJ2-1; D perhaps matches TRBD2 (6 bases). The V gene lost 8 bases and the J gene lost 6 bases, with 11 bases spanning the gap. The CDR3 length is 12 residues. Looked up from germline, CDR1 is SEHNR and CDR2 is FQNEAQ (reference sequence). CDR3 residues: CASGGTFNEQFF. The CDR3 DNA reads as TGTGCCAGCGGGGGGACTTTCAATGAGCAGTTCTTC.

The chain has TRBV9 and TRBJ2-3; no clear D gene. The CDR3 covers 18 residues. Germline loops: CDR1 SGDLS, CDR2 YYNGEE. The germline V and J ends were trimmed by 0 bases and 1 base, with 18 bases remaining between them. The DNA of the CDR3 is TGTGCCAGCAGCGTAGGAGTACGGCCCGGCGGTGGCACAGATACGCAGTATTTT. Translated, it gives CASSVGVRPGGGTDTQYF.

This chain connects TRBV7-2 to TRBJ2-5, with 7 bases identical to TRBD1. The last part of the DNA fits TRBJ2-7 better; the J call may be wrong. The CDR3 sequence is 13 residues long. Per germline, CDR1 SGHTA and CDR2 FQGNSA. This CDR3 reads CASSRDRSYEQYF. The DNA of the CDR3 is TGTGCCAGCAGCAGGGACAGATCCTACGAGCAGTACTTC.

This sequence joins TRBV27 and TRBJ2-3, with 7 bases matching TRBD2. CDR1 MNHEY and CDR2 SMNVEV come from the germline V gene (reference sequence). V lost 3 bases and J lost 4; bases outside the gene matches: 4. The CDR3 is made up of 14 amino acids. CDR3 amino acids: CASSFSSGSDTQYF. In DNA form, the CDR3 reads TGTGCCAGCAGTTTTTCTAGCGGATCAGATACGCAGTATTTT.

The V and J genes are TRBV19 and TRBJ1-5; 9 positions agree with TRBD1. Per germline, CDR1 LNHDA and CDR2 SQIVND (reference sequence). The CDR3 covers 14 residues. The V segment lost 10 bases and the J segment 1 base; nucleotides outside the gene matches: 5. The CDR3 region has the DNA TGTGCCACAAACAGGGGGCTGAGCAATCAGCCCCAGCATTTT. This translates into CATNRGLSNQPQHF.

The chain is built from TRBV27 and TRBJ1-1, with D hard to call. V lost 1 base and J lost 9, with 12 bases in between. Germline values: CDR1 MNHEY, CDR2 SMNVEV (reference sequence). There are 13 residues in the CDR3. Here the CDR3 DNA reads TGTGCCAGCAGTTTATTCCCGACAAGTAAAGCTTTCTTT. It yields the protein CASSLFPTSKAFF.

This clone turned up a few times. V gene TRBV28 combines with J gene TRBJ1-5; TRBD1 might be the D (6 bases). Germline V CDR1 and CDR2: MDHEN, SYDVKM. The CDR3 covers 14 residues. Trimming removed 10 bases from V and 4 bases from J, with 17 bases in between. The CDR3 loop is CATNGEGGNQPQHF. The CDR3, as DNA: TGTGCCACCAACGGGGAAGGGGGTAATCAGCCCCAGCATTTT.

This rearrangement joins TRBV19 to TRBJ1-5; D remains ambiguous. This CDR3 has 12 amino acids. Per the germline V gene, CDR1 is LNHDA and CDR2 is SQIVND (reference sequence). The ends were cut back, 5 bases at V and 9 bases at J, with 11 bases in the middle. The CDR3 reads CASSYLRWPQHF. CDR3 sequence (DNA): TGTGCCAGTAGTTACCTCCGGTGGCCCCAGCATTTT.

This clone was found a few times. V is TRBV7-6 and J is TRBJ2-1; TRBD2 agrees at 15 bases. Trimming cost V 5 bases and J 9 bases; bases outside gene matches: 8. CDR1 and CDR2 from the germline V gene are SGHVS and FNYEAQ. This CDR3 contains 16 residues. The CDR3 DNA reads TGTGCCAGCAGCCCAGGACTAGCGGGAGGGCCCATTGAGCAGTTCTTC. As protein: CASSPGLAGGPIEQFF.

CDR3 protein: CATSSFQGRDTQYF. CDR3 bases: TGTGCCACCAGCTCATTTCAGGGGAGAGATACGCAGTATTTT. The chain combines TRBV15 with TRBJ2-3, with D maybe TRBD1 (6 bases). The V gene's germline CDR1 is LNHNV and CDR2 YYDKDF (reference sequence). The V end was cut by 5 bases, the J end by 5 bases, with 14 bases between. The CDR3 length is 14 residues.

CDR3 coding DNA: TGTGCCAGCAGCTTCGACCAGGGGGTCTATGGCTACACCTTC. It translates to CASSFDQGVYGYTF. The chain carries TRBV7-2 and TRBJ1-2; 7 nucleotides align to TRBD1. The germline V gene has CDR1 SGHTA and CDR2 FQGNSA. This CDR3 contains 14 residues. With 3 bases clipped from V and 4 bases from J, the junction kept 5 bases outside the gene matches.

The J gene is TRBJ1-2, the V gene TRBV4-1; D not certain. The length of the CDR3 is 16 residues. Germline loops: CDR1 MGHRA, CDR2 YSYEKL. V shed 0 bases and J shed 0 bases, with 11 bases lying between them. The CDR3 DNA sequence: TGCGCCAGCAGCCAAGAGCCGGGGTCGCCTAACTATGGCTACACCTTC. Translation: CASSQEPGSPNYGYTF.

The chain combines TRBV19 with TRBJ2-4; D gene ambiguous. The CDR3 loop spans 17 amino acids. Germline V gives CDR1 LNHDA, CDR2 SQIVND (reference sequence). The germline V and J ends were trimmed by 5 bases and 0 bases, with 17 bases remaining between them. The CDR3 DNA follows: TGTGCCAGTAGTCCCTCCCAGGCGTCAATAGCCAAAAACATTCAGTACTTC. Residues: CASSPSQASIAKNIQYF.

This clone has a handful of counts. The V gene is TRBV7-2, the J gene TRBJ2-5; D is unresolved. The CDR3 runs to 16 residues. V gave up 2 bases and J gave up 1 base, with 14 bases separating them. Germline values: CDR1 SGHTA, CDR2 FQGNSA. The CDR3 loop reads CASSLLALEPQETQYF. The CDR3 nucleotides read TGTGCCAGCAGCTTATTGGCTCTCGAACCCCAAGAGACCCAGTACTTC.

Written as DNA, the CDR3 is TGTGCCAGCAGCCCCTCGGGTTGGGATGAAAAACTGTTTTTT. This gives the protein CASSPSGWDEKLFF. The rearrangement uses TRBV13 and TRBJ1-4; D gene ambiguous. With 5 bases removed from V and 6 bases from J, the gap between germline ends came to 13 bases. Germline V gene data show CDR1 as PRHDT and CDR2 as FYEKMQ (reference sequence). CDR3 length: 14 residues.

This clone was detected only a few times. This chain connects TRBV10-1 to TRBJ1-1; no clear D gene. CDR3 length: 12 residues. Germline CDR1 reads WNHNN; CDR2 reads SYGVQD (reference sequence). Between the trimmed V and J ends, which lost 3 bases and 2 bases, there was a span of 4 bases. Here the CDR3 reads CASSDPNTEAFF. The DNA for the CDR3 is TGCGCCAGCAGTGACCCAAACACTGAAGCTTTCTTT.

This clone was counted a few times. This chain connects TRBV2 to TRBJ1-1; no reliable D call. The germline V and J ends were trimmed by 3 bases and 4 bases, with 12 bases remaining between them. The CDR3 is made up of 14 amino acids. Germline V gives CDR1 SNHLY, CDR2 FYNNEI. The CDR3 loop reads CASSDPGSSTEAFF. Written as DNA, the CDR3 is TGTGCCAGCAGTGATCCGGGGTCAAGCACTGAAGCTTTCTTT.

The CDR3 sequence: CAKASPEGYTF. The CDR3 DNA reads as TGTGCCAAGGCTAGCCCAGAGGGCTACACCTTC. The chain carries TRBV6-1 and TRBJ1-2; D is ambiguous. The CDR3 is 11 amino acids. Trimming stripped 10 bases from V and 8 bases from J, with 14 bases between. Per germline, CDR1 MNHNS and CDR2 SASEGT.

This chain connects TRBV4-1 to TRBJ2-2; 10 bases match TRBD2. Germline assignment: CDR1 MGHRA and CDR2 YSYEKL. V trimming: 6 bases; J trimming: 7 bases; junction bases outside the gene matches: 8. The CDR3 sequence is 15 residues long. Here the CDR3 reads CASRIASGGGGELFF. The CDR3 DNA reads TGCGCCAGCAGAATAGCTAGCGGGGGCGGCGGGGAGCTGTTTTTT.

This clone has just a few counts. The chain is built from TRBV9 and TRBJ1-1, with D hard to call. Trimming removed 2 bases at V and 0 bases at J, with 11 bases between. Germline V lookup: CDR1 SGDLS, CDR2 YYNGEE. This CDR3 is built from 15 residues. CDR3 nucleotides: TGTGCCAGCAGCGTCGAGGGCGGGGTGAACACTGAAGCTTTCTTT. It specifies CASSVEGGVNTEAFF.

This chain links TRBV4-2 with TRBJ2-1, with TRBD2 identical over 7 bases. V shed 1 base, J shed 3 bases, and the junction held 3 bases outside the gene matches. Per germline, CDR1 LGHNA and CDR2 YNFKEQ. The CDR3 consists of 15 residues. The CDR3 sequence: CASSQGTSVYNEQFF. The CDR3 nucleotides read TGTGCCAGCAGCCAAGGCACTAGCGTCTACAATGAGCAGTTCTTC.

This clone was observed a handful of times. The J gene is TRBJ1-2, the V gene TRBV30; TRBD1 aligns across 8 bases. CDR1 GTSNPN and CDR2 SVGIG come from the germline V gene (reference sequence). V shed 4 bases and J 4 bases; nucleotides not matched to a gene: 17. This CDR3 comprises 17 residues. The CDR3 here is CAWTPNFRTGWGYGYTF. The CDR3 coding sequence is TGTGCCTGGACCCCGAACTTTAGGACAGGGTGGGGCTATGGCTACACCTTC. The variable domain in full, with the rest retrieved from reference TRBV30 and TRBJ1-2, is SQTIHQWPATLVQPVGSPLSLECTVEGTSNPNLYWYRQAAGRGLQLLFYSVGIGQISSEVPQNLSASRPQDRQFILSSKKLLLSDSGFYLCAWTPNFRTGWGYGYTFGSGTRLTVV.

This sequence joins TRBV6-1 and TRBJ1-5, with 8 bases fitting TRBD1. Germline CDR1 and CDR2: MNHNS and SASEGT. After removal of 4 bases from V and 7 bases from J, the junction contained 6 bases not matched to a gene. The CDR3 runs to 14 residues. The CDR3 nucleotides read TGTGCCAGCAGTGGAAACAGGGGGAAGCAGCCCCAGCATTTT. Amino acid sequence: CASSGNRGKQPQHF.

This clone was detected only once. The rearrangement uses TRBV29-1 and TRBJ1-1; D possibly corresponds to TRBD1 (6 bases). Trimming shortened V by 3 bases and J by 3 bases, and 8 bases separated the two germline ends. Germline values: CDR1 SQVTM, CDR2 ANQGSEA. The CDR3 spans 12 residues. The CDR3 region is CSVDRTDTEAFF. CDR3 sequence (DNA): TGCAGCGTTGATAGGACAGACACTGAAGCTTTCTTT.

The V and J genes are TRBV5-4 and TRBJ2-1; 8 bases are a match to TRBD2. This CDR3 region has 14 residues. Looked up from germline, CDR1 is SGHNT and CDR2 is YYREEE (reference sequence). The ends lost 1 base at V and 8 bases at J; junction bases unmatched: 5. The CDR3 region has the DNA TGTGCCAGCAGCTTGCCCGGGACTAGGGATGAGCAGTTCTTC. Amino acid sequence: CASSLPGTRDEQFF.

This chain connects TRBV7-2 to TRBJ1-3, with 9 bases fitting TRBD1. Germline V gene sequence: CDR1 SGHTA, CDR2 FQGNSA. The CDR3 runs 17 residues. V dropped 2 bases and J dropped 0; count of bases not matched to a gene: 5. CDR3: CASSLFGTGISGNTIYF. The CDR3 DNA reads TGTGCCAGCAGCTTATTCGGGACAGGGATCTCTGGAAACACCATATATTTT. The full variable domain, completed using reference TRBV7-2 and TRBJ1-3, is GAGVSQSPSNKVTEKGKDVELRCDPISGHTALYWYRQSLGQGLEFLIYFQGNSAPDKSGLPSDRFSAERTGGSVSTLTIQRTQQEDSAVYLCASSLFGTGISGNTIYFGEGSWLTVV.

A word on this clone: The identical CDR3 is also encoded by other nucleotide sequences in the sample. This chain links TRBV5-1 with TRBJ2-7, with TRBD2 matching over 9 bases. The junction had 10 bases not matched to a gene; V was cut back by 0 bases and J by 0 bases. The CDR3 contains 18 residues. Germline CDR1 reads SGHRS; CDR2 reads YFSETQ. The CDR3 DNA reads TGCGCCAGCAGCTTGGTGACGAGCGGGGGGACAAGCTCCTACGAGCAGTACTTC. Translating gives CASSLVTSGGTSSYEQYF.

The chain carries TRBV19 and TRBJ1-1, with 7 bases that match TRBD1. V was clipped by 6 bases and J by 1 base; unmatched bases: 8. Germline CDR1 LNHDA, CDR2 SQIVND (reference sequence). CDR3 length equals 15 residues. The chain's CDR3 is CASRGDRRKNTEAFF. In nucleotides, the CDR3 is TGTGCCAGTAGGGGGGACAGAAGAAAGAACACTGAAGCTTTCTTT.